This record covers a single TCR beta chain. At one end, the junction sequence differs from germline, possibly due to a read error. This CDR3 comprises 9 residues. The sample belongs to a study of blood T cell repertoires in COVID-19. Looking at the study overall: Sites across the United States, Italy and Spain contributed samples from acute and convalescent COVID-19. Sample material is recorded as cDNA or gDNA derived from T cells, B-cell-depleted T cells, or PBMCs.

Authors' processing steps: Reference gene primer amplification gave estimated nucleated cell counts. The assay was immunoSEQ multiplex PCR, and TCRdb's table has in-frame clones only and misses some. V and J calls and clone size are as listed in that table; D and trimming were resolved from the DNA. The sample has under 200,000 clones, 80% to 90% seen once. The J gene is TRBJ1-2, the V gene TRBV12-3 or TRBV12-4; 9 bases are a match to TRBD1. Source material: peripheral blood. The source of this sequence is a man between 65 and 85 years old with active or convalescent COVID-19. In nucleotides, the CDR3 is TGTGCCAGCAGGGGACAGGGATCCTTC. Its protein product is CASRGQGSF.